This TCR beta chain was identified during a study of Graves' ophthalmopathy and Graves' hyperthyroidism. V gave up 5 bases and J gave up 4 bases; unmatched junction bases: 10. CDR3 length: 15 residues. The germline V gene encodes CDR1 MNHNS and CDR2 SASEGT. The authors amplified TCR beta CDR3 regions, and they did so from RNA transcripts for repertoire sequencing. Second-round multiplex PCR came after a first-round RT-PCR that employed HTBI primers. MiXCR was run by TCRdb on the multiplex PCR reads, yielding one entry per CDR3 protein. The sample consists of about 620,000 distinct CDR3 sequences, about a fifth of them appearing once. Many counts were recorded for this clonotype.

This TCR was recovered from a woman between 18 and 29 years old with stable Graves' hyperthyroidism. Some clones in this sample may be carry-over from other donors' samples. V and J are TRBV6-1 and TRBJ1-2; 7 positions match TRBD1. Sequenced sample: peripheral blood. The CDR3 sequence: CASSKNRGAGYGYTF. CDR3 DNA sequence: TGTGCCAGCAGTAAAAACAGGGGAGCGGGCTATGGCTACACCTTC.